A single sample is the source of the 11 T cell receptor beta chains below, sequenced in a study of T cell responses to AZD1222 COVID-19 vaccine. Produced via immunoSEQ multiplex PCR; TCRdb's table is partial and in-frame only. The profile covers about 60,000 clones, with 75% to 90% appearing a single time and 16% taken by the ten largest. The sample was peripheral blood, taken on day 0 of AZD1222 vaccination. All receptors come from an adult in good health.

The chain's CDR3 is CASRVLQVNTEAFF. CDR3 DNA sequence: TGTGCCAGTAGGGTCCTTCAGGTTAACACTGAAGCTTTCTTT. The rearrangement uses TRBV19 and TRBJ1-1; D is undetermined. V dropped 6 bases and J dropped 2 bases, with 13 bases sitting between them. The CDR3 runs to 14 residues. CDR1 LNHDA and CDR2 SQIVND come from the germline V gene (reference sequence).

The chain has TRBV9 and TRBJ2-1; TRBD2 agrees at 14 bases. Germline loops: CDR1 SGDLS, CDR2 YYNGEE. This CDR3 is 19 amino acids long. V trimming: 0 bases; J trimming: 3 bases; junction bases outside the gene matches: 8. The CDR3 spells CASSVEGGLAGAHYNEQFF. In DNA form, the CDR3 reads TGTGCCAGCAGCGTAGAGGGGGGACTAGCGGGAGCCCACTACAATGAGCAGTTCTTC.

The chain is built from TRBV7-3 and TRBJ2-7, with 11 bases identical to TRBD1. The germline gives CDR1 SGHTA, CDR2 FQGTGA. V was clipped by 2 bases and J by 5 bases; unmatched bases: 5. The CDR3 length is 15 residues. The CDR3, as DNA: TGTGCCAGCAGCTTAGGACCGGGACAGGGGGACGAGCAGTACTTC. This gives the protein CASSLGPGQGDEQYF. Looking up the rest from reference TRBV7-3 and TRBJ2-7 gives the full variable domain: GAGVSQTPSNKVTEKGKYVELRCDPISGHTALYWYRQSLGQGPEFLIYFQGTGAADDSGLPNDRFFAVRPEGSVSTLKIQRTERGDSAVYLCASSLGPGQGDEQYFGPGTRLTVT.

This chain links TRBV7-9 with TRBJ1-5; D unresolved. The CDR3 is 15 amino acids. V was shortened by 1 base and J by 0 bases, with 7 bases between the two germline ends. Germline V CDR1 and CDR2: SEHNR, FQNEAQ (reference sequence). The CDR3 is CASSLEGGSNQPQHF. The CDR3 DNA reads TGTGCCAGCAGCTTAGAAGGAGGTAGCAATCAGCCCCAGCATTTT.

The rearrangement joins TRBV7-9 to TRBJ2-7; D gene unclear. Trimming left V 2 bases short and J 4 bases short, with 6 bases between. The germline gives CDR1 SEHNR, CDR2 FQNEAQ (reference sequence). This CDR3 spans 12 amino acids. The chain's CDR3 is CASSLNKYEQYF. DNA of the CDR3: TGTGCCAGCAGCTTAAATAAGTACGAGCAGTACTTC.

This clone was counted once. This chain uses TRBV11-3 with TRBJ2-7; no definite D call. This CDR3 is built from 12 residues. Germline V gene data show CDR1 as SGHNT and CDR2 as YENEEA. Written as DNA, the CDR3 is TGTGCTCCCCCGAAAAAGGTCTACGAGCAGTACTTC. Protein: CAPPKKVYEQYF.

The CDR3 region has the DNA TGCGCCAGCAGCCGGGCCCTGGGGAATTCACCCCTCCACTTT. Translating gives CASSRALGNSPLHF. This chain uses TRBV5-1 with TRBJ1-6; D is undetermined. In germline, CDR1 is SGHRS, CDR2 YFSETQ. The ends were cut back, 4 bases at V and 7 bases at J, with 12 bases in the middle. This CDR3 is built from 14 residues. Looking up the rest from reference TRBV5-1 and TRBJ1-6 gives the full variable domain: KAGVTQTPRYLIKTRGQQVTLSCSPISGHRSVSWYQQTPGQGLQFLFEYFSETQRNKGNFPGRFSGRQFSNSRSEMNVSTLELGDSALYLCASSRALGNSPLHFGNGTRLTVT.

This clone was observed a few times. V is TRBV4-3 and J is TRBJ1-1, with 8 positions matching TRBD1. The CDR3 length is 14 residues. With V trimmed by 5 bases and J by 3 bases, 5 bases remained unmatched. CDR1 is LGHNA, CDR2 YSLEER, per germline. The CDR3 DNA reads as TGCGCCAGCAGCTCTCTGGACAGGGACACTGAAGCTTTCTTT. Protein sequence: CASSSLDRDTEAFF.

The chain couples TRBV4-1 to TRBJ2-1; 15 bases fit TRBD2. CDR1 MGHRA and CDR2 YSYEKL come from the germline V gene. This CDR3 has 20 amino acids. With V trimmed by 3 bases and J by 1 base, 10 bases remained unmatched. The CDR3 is CASSQRTSGRGRDSYNEQFF. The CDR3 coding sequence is TGCGCCAGCAGCCAGCGGACTAGCGGGAGGGGGCGAGATTCCTACAATGAGCAGTTCTTC.

CDR3 nucleotides: TGCGCCAGCAGCTCTCAATCGGACAGCCTTAACACCGGGGAGCTGTTTTTT. Protein: CASSSQSDSLNTGELFF. The chain uses TRBV4-1 and TRBJ2-2, with D possibly being TRBD1 (6 bases). The V end was cut by 5 bases, the J end by 2 bases, with 18 bases between. CDR1 and CDR2 from the germline V gene are MGHRA and YSYEKL. This CDR3 is 17 amino acids long.

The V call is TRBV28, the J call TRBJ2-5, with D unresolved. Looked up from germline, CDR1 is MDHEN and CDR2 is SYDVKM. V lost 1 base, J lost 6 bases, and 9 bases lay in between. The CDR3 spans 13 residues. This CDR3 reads CASSLLASQTQYF. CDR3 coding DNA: TGTGCCAGCAGTTTATTGGCCTCCCAGACCCAGTACTTC.